This is a list of T cell receptor beta chains from one sample in a study of blood T cell repertoires in COVID-19. TCRdb's copy holds only in-frame clones and misses some; the assay was immunoSEQ multiplex PCR. The table lists some 150,000 clones, over 60% of them singletons, with approximately 4.5% in the top ten. Sequenced material: peripheral blood. The receptors were sampled from a woman aged 80 or over with active or convalescent COVID-19. Both conserved end residues are trimmed from each CDR3.

j_call cdr3_length v_call cdr3_aa
TRBJ1-2 13 TRBV5-1 ASSSDPGTGGGGS
TRBJ1-1 11 TRBV6-5 ASSNDGQTEAF
TRBJ1-5 13 TRBV5-1 ASSEGTTGNQPQH
TRBJ1-4 11 TRBV12-3/TRBV12-4 ASSLRGFEKLF
TRBJ2-1 9 TRBV6-5 AIENYNEQF
TRBJ2-1 12 TRBV3-1/TRBV3-2 ASSHWTSVYEQF
TRBJ1-6 14 TRBV7-2 ASSLPRNRYNSPLH
TRBJ1-1 12 TRBV6-5 ASRIGQGDTEAF
TRBJ1-2 13 TRBV27 ASWGGGLRGYGYT
TRBJ2-7 14 TRBV28 ASSSGQARALYEQY
TRBJ2-7 16 TRBV5-1 ASSFHQAGTGIVYEQY
TRBJ2-2 18 TRBV28 ASSRGTGGFANPNTGELF
TRBJ2-7 9 TRBV7-9 ASSSGGEQY
TRBJ2-3 18 TRBV18 ASSPSRGGETKLSTDTQY
TRBJ2-5 12 TRBV19 ASSTGSRQETQY
TRBJ1-3 15 TRBV28 ASTSGGGPSSGNTIY
TRBJ1-1 11 TRBV14 ASSYTANTEAF
TRBJ1-1 12 TRBV7-3 ASSLKGLNTEAF
TRBJ1-2 14 TRBV4-2 ASSQDRAGVNYGYT
TRBJ2-3 12 TRBV6-4 ASSEISGGDTQY
TRBJ2-5 13 TRBV2 ASSEAFTPGGTQY
TRBJ1-1 15 TRBV15 ATSHRGDKYLNTEAF
TRBJ2-2 14 TRBV4-3 ASSQEGRGLGGELF
TRBJ2-2 12 TRBV5-4 ASSLTSGTGELF
TRBJ1-1 14 TRBV7-3 ASSSTRTGEFSEAF
TRBJ2-7 13 TRBV7-2 ASSLGVANSYEQY
TRBJ2-2 13 TRBV19 ASSRSGANTGELF
TRBJ1-6 13 TRBV28 ASSKLELNNSPLH
TRBJ1-2 11 TRBV5-6 ASSLRQGYGYT
TRBJ2-1 12 TRBV7-2 ASSGGRGRNEQF
TRBJ2-2 14 TRBV6-6 ASSYQGGGAFGELF
TRBJ1-4 13 TRBV4-2 ASSPQPATNEKLF
TRBJ1-5 12 TRBV27 ARFQDRDGQPQH
TRBJ1-6 13 TRBV5-1 ASSLAGTKSSPLH
TRBJ2-2 14 TRBV28 ASRVWGGLDTGELF
TRBJ1-1 12 TRBV4-2 ASSHPAGGTEAF
TRBJ2-4 12 TRBV13 ASSSSGGANIQY
TRBJ2-3 15 TRBV11-2 ASSRAGLAGATDTQY
TRBJ1-1 11 TRBV5-1 ASSIDQGTEAF
TRBJ2-2 12 TRBV29-1 SVGHRGITGELF
TRBJ2-1 14 TRBV3-1/TRBV3-2 ASSRSLAGGPYEQF
TRBJ2-1 15 TRBV24-1 AASDPSGGGSYNEQF
TRBJ2-3 12 TRBV7-9 ASRLGLFTDTQY
TRBJ1-5 14 TRBV4-1 ASSQGGQGARQPQH
TRBJ1-5 12 TRBV18 ASSQGQGGQPQH
TRBJ2-1 14 TRBV5-1 ASSPGQVRVGNEQF
TRBJ1-6 12 TRBV4-1 ASSQDQGNSPLH
TRBJ1-4 12 TRBV2 AGQDRGRGEKLF
TRBJ2-3 14 TRBV4-2 ASSQVAGPRTDTQY
TRBJ1-1 11 TRBV28 ASSFMGGTEAF
TRBJ2-4 13 TRBV29-1 SPRTSGDLKYIQY
TRBJ2-1 16 TRBV9 ASSETSGAARNYNEQF
TRBJ2-7 12 TRBV6-5 ASRETGFRFEQY
TRBJ2-3 17 TRBV7-6 ASSKRGTGGGVGTDTQY
TRBJ1-2 15 TRBV6-2/TRBV6-3 ASSYSRQTATMIGYT